Described below is a single T cell receptor (beta chain) sequence and its context. Sequencing was performed with immunoSEQ multiplex PCR; in TCRdb, only in-frame clones are kept and a portion is missing. The sample lists about 150,000 clones; 75% to 90% were seen once. With 7 bases removed from V and 0 bases from J, the gap between germline ends came to 22 bases. Germline values: CDR1 PRHDT, CDR2 FYEKMQ (reference sequence). The CDR3 is 18 amino acids. The data originate from a study of blood T cell repertoires in COVID-19. Study in general: Researchers got acute and convalescent COVID-19 samples from the United States, Italy and Spain. PBMCs, B-cell-depleted T cells, or T cells were the source of the cDNA or gDNA that made up the material.

This receptor was taken from a human donor in a cohort sampled during active COVID-19. This chain joins TRBV13 and TRBJ2-1; D is possibly TRBD2 (5 bases). The sequencing input was peripheral blood. CDR3 sequence reads: CASTPTQHTGSSYNEQFF. The CDR3 DNA reads as TGTGCCAGCACCCCGACACAACATACGGGAAGCTCCTACAATGAGCAGTTCTTC.